The entry below gives a single T cell receptor (beta chain) sequence along with its context. The antigen remains unidentified. The entry originates in a study of T cells in localized non-small cell lung cancer. V lost 0 bases and J lost 5, with 8 bases in between. The germline V gene has CDR1 SGHDT and CDR2 YYEEEE. This CDR3 contains 13 residues. Findings of the study overall: The appearance of a median approximately 57 of the top 100 tumor clones was seen in adjacent lung.

Produced via immunoSEQ multiplex PCR; TCRdb's table is partial and in-frame only. The sample has roughly 25,000 clones, about 88% seen once. The input for sequencing was peripheral blood, taken before any cancer treatment. The clonotype originates from a female donor of 60 years or more with stage II squamous cell lung carcinoma. This chain joins TRBV5-6 and TRBJ1-1; the D is unclear. The CDR3 coding sequence is TGTGCCAGCAGCTTGGGAGGTGGAACTGAAGCTTTCTTT. Translating it yields CASSLGGGTEAFF.